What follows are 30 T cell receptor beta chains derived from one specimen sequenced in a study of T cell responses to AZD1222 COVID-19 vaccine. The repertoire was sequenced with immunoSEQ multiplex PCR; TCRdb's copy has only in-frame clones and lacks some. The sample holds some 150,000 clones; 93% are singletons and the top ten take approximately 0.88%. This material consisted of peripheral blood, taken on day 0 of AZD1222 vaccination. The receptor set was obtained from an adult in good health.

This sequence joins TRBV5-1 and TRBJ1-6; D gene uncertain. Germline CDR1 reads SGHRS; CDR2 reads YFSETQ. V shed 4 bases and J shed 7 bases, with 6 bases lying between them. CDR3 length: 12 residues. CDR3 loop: CASSSTNSPLHF. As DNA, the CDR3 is TGCGCCAGCAGCAGTACGAATTCACCCCTCCACTTT.

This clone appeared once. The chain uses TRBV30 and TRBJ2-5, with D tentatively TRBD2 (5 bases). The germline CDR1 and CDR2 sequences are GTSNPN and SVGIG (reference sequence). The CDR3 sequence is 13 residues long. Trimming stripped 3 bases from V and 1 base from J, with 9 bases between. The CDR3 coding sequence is TGTGCCTGGAGCGAGGGTGGCCAAGAGACCCAGTACTTC. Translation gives CAWSEGGQETQYF.

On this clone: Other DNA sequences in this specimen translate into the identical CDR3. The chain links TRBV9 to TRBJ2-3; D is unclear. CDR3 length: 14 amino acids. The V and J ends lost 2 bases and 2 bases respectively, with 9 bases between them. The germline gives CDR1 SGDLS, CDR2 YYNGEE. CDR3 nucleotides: TGTGCCAGCAGCGTCGGCCCCTCCACAGATACGCAGTATTTT. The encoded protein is CASSVGPSTDTQYF.

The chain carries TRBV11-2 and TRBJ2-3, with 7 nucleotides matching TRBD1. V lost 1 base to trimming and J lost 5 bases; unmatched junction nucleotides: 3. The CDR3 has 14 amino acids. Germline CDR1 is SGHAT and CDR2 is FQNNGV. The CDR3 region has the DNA TGTGCCAGCAGCTTAGCCTCAGGGGGAGATACGCAGTATTTT. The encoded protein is CASSLASGGDTQYF.

The CDR3 loop is CATSPGTSEPETQYF. The CDR3 region has the DNA TGTGCCACCAGCCCTGGGACTAGCGAACCGGAGACCCAGTACTTC. The chain combines TRBV15 with TRBJ2-5; 10 positions agree with TRBD2. CDR1 is LNHNV, CDR2 YYDKDF, per germline (reference sequence). This CDR3 has 15 residues. Losses at the gene ends were 5 bases for V and 5 bases for J; bases not matched to a gene: 8.

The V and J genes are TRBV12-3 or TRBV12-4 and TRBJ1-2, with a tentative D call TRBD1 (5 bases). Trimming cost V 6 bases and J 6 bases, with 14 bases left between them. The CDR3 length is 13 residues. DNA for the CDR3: TGTGCCAGCAGCTCTCAGGGATTCGATGGCTACACCTTC. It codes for CASSSQGFDGYTF.

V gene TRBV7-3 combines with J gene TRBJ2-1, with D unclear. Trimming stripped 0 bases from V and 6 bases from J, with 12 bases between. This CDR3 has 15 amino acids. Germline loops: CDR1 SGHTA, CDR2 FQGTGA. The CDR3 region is CASSLTSMLANEQFF. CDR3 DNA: TGTGCCAGCAGCTTAACGTCGATGTTGGCCAATGAGCAGTTCTTC.

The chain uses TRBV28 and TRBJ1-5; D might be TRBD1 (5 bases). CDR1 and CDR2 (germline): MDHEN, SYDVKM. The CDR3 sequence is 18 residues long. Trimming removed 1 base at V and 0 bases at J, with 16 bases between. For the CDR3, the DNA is TGTGCCAGCAGTTTATTTCCCGACAGATGGGATAGCAATCAGCCCCAGCATTTT. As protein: CASSLFPDRWDSNQPQHF.

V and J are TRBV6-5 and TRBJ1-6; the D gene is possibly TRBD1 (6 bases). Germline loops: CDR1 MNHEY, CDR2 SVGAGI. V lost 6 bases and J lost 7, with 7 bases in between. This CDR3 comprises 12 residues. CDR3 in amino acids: CASRRGNSPLHF. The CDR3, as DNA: TGTGCCAGCAGAAGGGGGAATTCACCCCTCCACTTT.

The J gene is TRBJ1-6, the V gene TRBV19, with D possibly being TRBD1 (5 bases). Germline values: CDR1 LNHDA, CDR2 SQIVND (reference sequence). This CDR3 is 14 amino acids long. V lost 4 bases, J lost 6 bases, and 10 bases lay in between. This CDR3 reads CASSSRQGNSPLHF. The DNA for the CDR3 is TGTGCCAGTAGTAGTCGGCAGGGTAATTCACCCCTCCACTTT. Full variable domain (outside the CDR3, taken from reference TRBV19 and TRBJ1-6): DGGITQSPKYLFRKEGQNVTLSCEQNLNHDAMYWYRQDPGQGLRLIYYSQIVNDFQKGDIAEGYSVSREKKESFPLTVTSAQKNPTAFYLCASSSRQGNSPLHFGNGTRLTVT.

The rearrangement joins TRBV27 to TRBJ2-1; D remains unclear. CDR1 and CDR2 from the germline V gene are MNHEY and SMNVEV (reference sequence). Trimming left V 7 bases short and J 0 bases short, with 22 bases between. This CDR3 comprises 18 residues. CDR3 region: CASNAAPALQSSYNEQFF. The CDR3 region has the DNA TGTGCCAGCAACGCGGCACCAGCGCTGCAAAGCTCCTACAATGAGCAGTTCTTC.

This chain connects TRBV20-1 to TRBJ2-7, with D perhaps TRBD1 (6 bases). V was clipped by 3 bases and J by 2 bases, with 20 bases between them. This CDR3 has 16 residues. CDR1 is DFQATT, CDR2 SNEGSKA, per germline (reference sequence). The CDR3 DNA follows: TGCAGTGCTAGTACCCCTGGACAGACTCTTACCTACGAGCAGTACTTC. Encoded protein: CSASTPGQTLTYEQYF.

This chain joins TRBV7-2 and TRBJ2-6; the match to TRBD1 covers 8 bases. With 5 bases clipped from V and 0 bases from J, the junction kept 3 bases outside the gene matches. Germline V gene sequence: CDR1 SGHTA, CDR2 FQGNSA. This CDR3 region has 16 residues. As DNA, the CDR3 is TGTGCCAGCAGCCCGGACAGGGCCTCTGGGGCCAACGTCCTGACTTTC. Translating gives CASSPDRASGANVLTF.

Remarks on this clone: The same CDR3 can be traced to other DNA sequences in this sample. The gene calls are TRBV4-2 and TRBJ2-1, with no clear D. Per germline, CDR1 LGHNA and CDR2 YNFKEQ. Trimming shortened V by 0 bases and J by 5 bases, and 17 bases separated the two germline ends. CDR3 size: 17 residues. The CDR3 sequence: CASSQDLPRLVDNEQFF. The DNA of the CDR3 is TGTGCCAGCAGCCAAGATCTTCCCCGTTTGGTCGACAATGAGCAGTTCTTC.

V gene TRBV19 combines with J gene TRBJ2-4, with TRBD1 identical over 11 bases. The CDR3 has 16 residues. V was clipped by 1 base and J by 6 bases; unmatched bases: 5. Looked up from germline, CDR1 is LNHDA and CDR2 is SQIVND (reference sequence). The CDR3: CASSIAGTGGPNIQYF. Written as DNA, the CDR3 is TGTGCCAGTAGTATAGCCGGGACAGGGGGTCCAAACATTCAGTACTTC. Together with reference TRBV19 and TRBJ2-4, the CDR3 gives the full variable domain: DGGITQSPKYLFRKEGQNVTLSCEQNLNHDAMYWYRQDPGQGLRLIYYSQIVNDFQKGDIAEGYSVSREKKESFPLTVTSAQKNPTAFYLCASSIAGTGGPNIQYFGAGTRLSVL.

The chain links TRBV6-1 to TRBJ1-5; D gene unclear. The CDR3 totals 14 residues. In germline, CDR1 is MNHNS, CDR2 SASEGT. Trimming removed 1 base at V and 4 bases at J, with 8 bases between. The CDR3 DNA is TGTGCCAGCAGTGAAGGGGGAGGGAATCAGCCCCAGCATTTT. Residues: CASSEGGGNQPQHF.

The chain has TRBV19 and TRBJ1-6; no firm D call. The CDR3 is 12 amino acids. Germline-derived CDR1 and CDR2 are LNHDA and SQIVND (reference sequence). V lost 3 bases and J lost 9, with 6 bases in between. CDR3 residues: CASSMWGSPLHF. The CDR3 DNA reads TGTGCCAGTAGTATGTGGGGTTCACCCCTCCACTTT.

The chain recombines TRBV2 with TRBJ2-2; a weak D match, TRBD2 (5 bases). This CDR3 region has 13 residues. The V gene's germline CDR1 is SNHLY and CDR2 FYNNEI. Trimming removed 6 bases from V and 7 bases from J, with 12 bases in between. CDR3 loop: CASSGVPGGELFF. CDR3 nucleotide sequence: TGTGCCAGCAGCGGGGTCCCAGGCGGGGAGCTGTTTTTT. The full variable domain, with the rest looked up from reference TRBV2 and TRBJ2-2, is EPEVTQTPSHQVTQMGQEVILRCVPISNHLYFYWYRQILGQKVEFLVSFYNNEISEKSEIFDDQFSVERPDGSNFTLKIRSTKLEDSAMYFCASSGVPGGELFFGEGSRLTVL.

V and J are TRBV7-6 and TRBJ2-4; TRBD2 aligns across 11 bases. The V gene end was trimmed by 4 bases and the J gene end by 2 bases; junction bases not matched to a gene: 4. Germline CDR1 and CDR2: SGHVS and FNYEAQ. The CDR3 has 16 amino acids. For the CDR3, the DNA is TGTGCCAGCAGCTCCTTAGCGGGGGGGCCCAAAAACATTCAGTACTTC. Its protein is CASSSLAGGPKNIQYF.

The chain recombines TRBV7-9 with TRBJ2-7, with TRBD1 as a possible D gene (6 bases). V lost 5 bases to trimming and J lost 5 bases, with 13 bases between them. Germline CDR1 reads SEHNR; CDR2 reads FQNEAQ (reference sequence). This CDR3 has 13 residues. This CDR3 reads CASSDTGTHEQYF. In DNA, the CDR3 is TGTGCCAGCAGCGATACAGGGACGCACGAGCAGTACTTC.

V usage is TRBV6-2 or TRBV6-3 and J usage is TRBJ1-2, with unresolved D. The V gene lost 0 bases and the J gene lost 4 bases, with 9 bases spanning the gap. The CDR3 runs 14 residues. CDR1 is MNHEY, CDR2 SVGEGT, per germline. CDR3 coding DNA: TGTGCCAGCAGTTACTCTACAACACCCTATGGCTACACCTTC. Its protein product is CASSYSTTPYGYTF.

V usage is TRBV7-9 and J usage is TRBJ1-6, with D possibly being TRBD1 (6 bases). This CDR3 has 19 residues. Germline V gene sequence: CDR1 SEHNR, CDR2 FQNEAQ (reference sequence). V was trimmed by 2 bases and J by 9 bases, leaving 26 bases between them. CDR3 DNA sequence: TGTGCCAGCAGCTTAATAGTCGGGGGGACCGGGACAAGGCCTTCACCCCTCCACTTT. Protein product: CASSLIVGGTGTRPSPLHF.

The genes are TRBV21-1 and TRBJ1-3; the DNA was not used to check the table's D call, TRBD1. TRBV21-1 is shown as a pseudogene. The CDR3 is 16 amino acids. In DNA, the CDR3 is TGTGCCAGCAGCAAAAAAGGACAGGGGGCTGGAAACACCATATATTTT. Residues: CASSKKGQGAGNTIYF.

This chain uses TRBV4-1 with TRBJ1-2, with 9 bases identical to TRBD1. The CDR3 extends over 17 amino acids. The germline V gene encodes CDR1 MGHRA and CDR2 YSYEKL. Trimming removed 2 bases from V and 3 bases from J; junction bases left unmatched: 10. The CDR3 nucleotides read TGCGCCAGCAGCCAATCGCTTTACAGGGGGCGCGACTATGGCTACACCTTC. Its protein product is CASSQSLYRGRDYGYTF.

CDR3 residues: CASSSSGQGYEAFF. The CDR3 coding sequence is TGTGCCAGCAGCTCGTCTGGGCAGGGCTATGAAGCTTTCTTT. The V gene is TRBV7-2, the J gene TRBJ1-1, with D possibly being TRBD1 (5 bases). Per germline, CDR1 SGHTA and CDR2 FQGNSA. V was clipped by 4 bases and J by 7 bases, with 16 bases between them. CDR3 length: 14 amino acids.

The CDR3 is CAWSVRAAVYGYTF. Here the CDR3 DNA reads TGTGCCTGGAGTGTCCGGGCAGCGGTATATGGCTACACCTTC. This rearrangement joins TRBV30 to TRBJ1-2; D not certain. The germline V gene encodes CDR1 GTSNPN and CDR2 SVGIG (reference sequence). V dropped 0 bases and J dropped 5 bases, with 13 bases sitting between them. The CDR3 has 14 residues.

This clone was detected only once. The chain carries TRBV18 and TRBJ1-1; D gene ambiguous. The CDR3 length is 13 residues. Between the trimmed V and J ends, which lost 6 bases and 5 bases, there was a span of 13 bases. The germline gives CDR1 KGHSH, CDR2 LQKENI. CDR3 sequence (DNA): TGTGCCAGCTCGGGCGACGGGTGGACTGAAGCTTTCTTT. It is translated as CASSGDGWTEAFF.

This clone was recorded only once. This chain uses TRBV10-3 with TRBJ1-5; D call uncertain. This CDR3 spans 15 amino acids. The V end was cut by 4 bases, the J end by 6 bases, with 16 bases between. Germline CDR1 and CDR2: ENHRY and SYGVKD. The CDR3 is CAISGAAVTGQPQHF. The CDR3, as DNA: TGTGCCATCAGTGGGGCGGCAGTGACGGGTCAGCCCCAGCATTTT.

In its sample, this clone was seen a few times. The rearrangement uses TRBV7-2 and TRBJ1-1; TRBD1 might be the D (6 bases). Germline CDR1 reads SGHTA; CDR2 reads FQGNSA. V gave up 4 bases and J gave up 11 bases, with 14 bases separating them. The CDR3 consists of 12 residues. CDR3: CASSSQGFDAFF. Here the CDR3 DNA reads TGTGCCAGCAGCTCACAGGGTTTCGACGCTTTCTTT.

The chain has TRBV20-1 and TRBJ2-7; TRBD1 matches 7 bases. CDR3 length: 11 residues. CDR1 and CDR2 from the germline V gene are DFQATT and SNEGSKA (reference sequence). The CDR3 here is CSADREYEQYF. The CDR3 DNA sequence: TGCAGCGCCGACAGGGAGTACGAGCAGTACTTC.